This T cell receptor beta chain was captured in a study of blood T cell repertoires in COVID-19. Study information: Sample material is recorded as cDNA or gDNA derived from T cells, B-cell-depleted T cells, or PBMCs.

This clone came up a few times. TCRdb's table, derived via immunoSEQ multiplex PCR, lists solely in-frame clones and lacks some. The top ten hold about 0.75% of the sample, which has 450,000 to 500,000 clones, approximately 90% seen once. The CDR3 sequence is 12 residues long. Germline V gene lookup returns CDR1 SNHLY and CDR2 FYNNEI. V gave up 3 bases and J gave up 11 bases, with 13 bases separating them. The TCR comes from a woman aged 18-29 years who had recovered from COVID-19. The chain uses TRBV2 and TRBJ1-1; no clear D. The sequenced material came from PBMCs or T cells enriched from blood (not recorded which). Here the CDR3 reads CASSESPSSAFF. CDR3 sequence (DNA): TGTGCCAGCAGTGAGTCCCCCTCTTCGGCTTTCTTT.